These 10 T cell receptor beta chains originate from one sample sequenced in a study of blood T cell repertoires in COVID-19. The method was immunoSEQ multiplex PCR; TCRdb's version includes in-frame clones alone and lacks a portion of them. The table shows about 140,000 clones, with less than 90% occurring only once. Material: PBMCs or T cells enriched from blood (not recorded which). The receptor source for this set is a man aged 40-55 years with acute COVID-19.

This clone has a handful of counts. CDR3 loop: CASSLFGRYTEAFF. The CDR3 nucleotides read TGTGCCAGCAGTCTGTTCGGCAGGTACACTGAAGCTTTCTTT. V and J are TRBV27 and TRBJ1-1; the D is unclear. V was cut by 5 bases and J by 3 bases, with 13 bases left in between. The CDR3 consists of 14 residues. The V gene's germline CDR1 is MNHEY and CDR2 SMNVEV (reference sequence).

The chain recombines TRBV24-1 with TRBJ2-5; D gene ambiguous. This CDR3 region has 12 residues. Germline V gene lookup returns CDR1 KGHDR and CDR2 SFDVKD. Trimming took off 7 bases at V and 1 base at J, with 6 bases between the two ends. DNA for the CDR3: TGTGCCACCAGCGGGTTCCAAGAGACCCAGTACTTC. It translates to CATSGFQETQYF.

This clone has only one observation. CDR3 nucleotide sequence: TGTGCCTGGAGTCCCAGGGGAAGGACAGATACGCAGTATTTT. This codes for CAWSPRGRTDTQYF. The V gene is TRBV30, the J gene TRBJ2-3; D might be TRBD1 (6 bases). The V gene lost 2 bases and the J gene lost 3 bases, with 12 bases spanning the gap. The CDR3 covers 14 residues. Germline V lookup: CDR1 GTSNPN, CDR2 SVGIG (reference sequence).

This chain joins TRBV7-2 and TRBJ1-1, with a possible D match to TRBD1 (5 bases). This CDR3 comprises 14 residues. Deletions cut 5 bases from V and 1 base from J, with 11 bases between. Germline lookup yields CDR1 SGHTA and CDR2 FQGNSA. The CDR3 protein is CASSRGGGNTEAFF. Here the CDR3 DNA reads TGTGCCAGCAGCCGGGGGGGTGGGAACACTGAAGCTTTCTTT.

The genes are TRBV6-5 and TRBJ1-5, with D unresolved. V lost 2 bases and J lost 7, with 9 bases in between. Per the germline V gene, CDR1 is MNHEY and CDR2 is SVGAGI. The length of the CDR3 is 13 residues. CDR3 loop: CASSYREGQPQHF. DNA for the CDR3: TGTGCCAGCAGTTACCGGGAGGGACAGCCCCAGCATTTT.

The chain's CDR3 is CASSPEGGPGYGYTF. CDR3 DNA: TGTGCCAGCAGCCCCGAAGGGGGCCCGGGTTATGGCTACACCTTC. This chain uses TRBV11-2 with TRBJ1-2, with 7 positions matching TRBD1. Germline lookup yields CDR1 SGHAT and CDR2 FQNNGV. With V trimmed by 5 bases and J by 5 bases, 11 bases remained unmatched. This CDR3 contains 15 residues.

The CDR3 spells CASSPNDSPNSPLHF. CDR3 bases: TGTGCCAGCTCACCTAACGACAGCCCTAATTCACCCCTCCACTTT. The chain uses TRBV18 and TRBJ1-6; possibly TRBD1 for D (5 bases). Trimming removed 3 bases at V and 6 bases at J, with 12 bases between. This CDR3 comprises 15 residues. In germline, CDR1 is KGHSH, CDR2 LQKENI.

This chain uses TRBV9 with TRBJ1-3; weak D call: TRBD1 (5 bases). Per the germline V gene, CDR1 is SGDLS and CDR2 is YYNGEE. The ends were cut back, 4 bases at V and 4 bases at J, with 15 bases in the middle. CDR3 length: 15 residues. DNA for the CDR3: TGTGCCAGCAGCCAGACGGGGGTGAGGGGAAACACCATATATTTT. This sequence encodes CASSQTGVRGNTIYF.

The chain combines TRBV18 with TRBJ1-2; tentatively, D is TRBD1 (6 bases). Trimming took off 2 bases at V and 8 bases at J, with 12 bases between the two ends. Germline assignment: CDR1 KGHSH and CDR2 LQKENI. This CDR3 comprises 13 residues. The CDR3 region is CASSPTGSQGYTF. The CDR3 DNA follows: TGTGCCAGCTCACCAACAGGGTCACAGGGCTACACCTTC.

The chain employs TRBV7-2 and TRBJ1-4; perhaps TRBD1 as D (5 bases). The CDR3 has 15 amino acids. V was shortened by 4 bases and J by 1 base, with 10 bases between the two germline ends. The germline V gene encodes CDR1 SGHTA and CDR2 FQGNSA. CDR3 nucleotides: TGTGCCAGCAGCTCCAACGGGGGAACTAATGAAAAACTGTTTTTT. Protein: CASSSNGGTNEKLFF.